These 22 T cell receptor beta chains were all obtained from the same sample, sequenced in a study of shared clonotypes between healthy human individuals. Only in-frame clones appear in the TCRdb table, and some are missing; sequencing was by immunoSEQ multiplex PCR. This sample has some 630,000 clones, with around 72% found just once. Material: memory CD4+ T cells sorted from blood. Regarding subset: CD45RA-negative fraction. The receptors come from a woman in her thirties in good health.

This clone was seen more than once but under ten times. This chain joins TRBV6-5 and TRBJ1-1; D might be TRBD1 (6 bases). The CDR3 covers 15 residues. V lost 2 bases and J lost 0, with 10 bases in between. Germline values: CDR1 MNHEY, CDR2 SVGAGI. CDR3 DNA: TGTGCCAGCAGTTACAGCAGGGGCGTGAACACTGAAGCTTTCTTT. This codes for CASSYSRGVNTEAFF.

A word on this clone: Other DNA sequences of this sample code for an identical CDR3. V is TRBV18 and J is TRBJ1-4, with D unclear. This CDR3 is built from 14 residues. Germline values: CDR1 KGHSH, CDR2 LQKENI. V was trimmed by 3 bases and J by 0 bases, leaving 5 bases between them. CDR3 sequence: CASSPSATNEKLFF. Here the CDR3 DNA reads TGTGCCAGCTCACCTTCCGCAACTAATGAAAAACTGTTTTTT.

The CDR3 loop reads CASSLGDGTYEQYF. CDR3 sequence (DNA): TGTGCCAGCAGCTTAGGTGACGGGACCTACGAGCAGTACTTC. The chain joins TRBV7-9 to TRBJ2-7; D might be TRBD2 (5 bases). CDR3 size: 14 residues. V lost 1 base, J lost 2 bases, and 9 bases lay in between. Germline V gives CDR1 SEHNR, CDR2 FQNEAQ (reference sequence).

The chain joins TRBV29-1 to TRBJ2-5, with a tentative D call TRBD2 (6 bases). CDR1 and CDR2 from the germline V gene are SQVTM and ANQGSEA. The CDR3 consists of 13 residues. V lost 7 bases and J lost 4, with 16 bases in between. The chain's CDR3 is CSGGLGGSETQYF. The CDR3 coding sequence is TGCAGCGGGGGACTCGGCGGGTCAGAGACCCAGTACTTC.

This sequence joins TRBV5-1 and TRBJ1-5; perhaps TRBD1 as D (6 bases). Germline CDR1 and CDR2: SGHRS and YFSETQ. The CDR3 covers 15 residues. V lost 0 bases and J lost 7, with 14 bases in between. The DNA of the CDR3 is TGCGCCAGCAGCTTGGGACAGGCGGCGGTCCAGCCCCAGCATTTT. The encoded protein is CASSLGQAAVQPQHF.

Only a few counts were recorded for this clone. This chain links TRBV28 with TRBJ2-3; D unclear. Germline CDR1 reads MDHEN; CDR2 reads SYDVKM. This CDR3 has 12 amino acids. V lost 3 bases to trimming and J lost 7 bases, with 8 bases between them. CDR3 nucleotides: TGTGCCAGCAGTTTTCTAGGGAATACGCAGTATTTT. Encoded protein: CASSFLGNTQYF.

This chain uses TRBV4-2 with TRBJ2-1; TRBD2 matches at 15 bases. Trimming cost V 4 bases and J 1 base; bases outside gene matches: 11. CDR1 is LGHNA and CDR2 is YNFKEQ in the germline V gene. The CDR3 is made up of 20 amino acids. The CDR3: CASSPRWGTSGGKSYNEQFF. CDR3 sequence (DNA): TGTGCCAGCAGCCCCCGATGGGGGACTAGCGGGGGGAAATCCTACAATGAGCAGTTCTTC.

In this sample, this clone turned up a few times. The genes are TRBV6-1 and TRBJ2-7; the D gene is possibly TRBD2 (5 bases). In germline, CDR1 is MNHNS, CDR2 SASEGT. The V end lost 3 bases, the J end lost 0 bases, and 18 bases lay between the germline ends. CDR3 length equals 17 residues. DNA of the CDR3: TGTGCCAGCAGTGACCCCGGGCGAGCGGCGAGCTCCTACGAGCAGTACTTC. Amino acid sequence: CASSDPGRAASSYEQYF.

The CDR3 DNA is TGTGCCAGCAGAACTTCATCTGCAAGGGGCACAGATACGCAGTATTTT. It codes for CASRTSSARGTDTQYF. The chain links TRBV28 to TRBJ2-3; D unresolved. The CDR3 is 16 residues long. Germline V gene data show CDR1 as MDHEN and CDR2 as SYDVKM. With 6 bases removed from V and 1 base from J, the gap between germline ends came to 17 bases. The whole variable domain, remainder taken from reference TRBV28 and TRBJ2-3, is DVKVTQSSRYLVKRTGEKVFLECVQDMDHENMFWYRQDPGLGLRLIYFSYDVKMKEKGDIPEGYSVSREKKERFSLILESASTNQTSMYLCASRTSSARGTDTQYFGPGTRLTVL.

CDR3 coding DNA: TGCGCCAGCACCCCCCTGGCGGGGGCCGATACGCAGTATTTT. Protein: CASTPLAGADTQYF. This chain joins TRBV5-1 and TRBJ2-3; D may be TRBD2 (7 bases). Trimming took off 6 bases at V and 6 bases at J, with 17 bases between the two ends. Germline V lookup: CDR1 SGHRS, CDR2 YFSETQ. The CDR3 covers 14 residues.

The chain carries TRBV2 and TRBJ1-3, with 7 bases fitting TRBD1. This CDR3 region has 14 residues. CDR1 and CDR2 (germline): SNHLY, FYNNEI. V was clipped by 8 bases and J by 2 bases; unmatched bases: 6. In DNA form, the CDR3 reads TGTGCCAGCGGAGGACAGGTTGCTGGAAACACCATATATTTT. Protein: CASGGQVAGNTIYF. Variable domain in full (rest from reference TRBV2 and TRBJ1-3): EPEVTQTPSHQVTQMGQEVILRCVPISNHLYFYWYRQILGQKVEFLVSFYNNEISEKSEIFDDQFSVERPDGSNFTLKIRSTKLEDSAMYFCASGGQVAGNTIYFGEGSWLTVV.

This clone showed up just a few times. This sequence joins TRBV2 and TRBJ2-7; D gene uncertain. Germline V lookup: CDR1 SNHLY, CDR2 FYNNEI. The germline V and J ends were trimmed by 4 bases and 5 bases, with 6 bases remaining between them. The CDR3 is 11 amino acids. CDR3 nucleotides: TGTGCCAGCAGTGCAGTGGACGAGCAGTACTTC. Translation gives CASSAVDEQYF.

This clone was found many times. The V gene is TRBV6-6, the J gene TRBJ1-5, with 8 positions matching TRBD1. The CDR3 is 15 amino acids. After removal of 6 bases from V and 2 bases from J, the junction contained 6 bases not matched to a gene. CDR1 is MNHNY and CDR2 is SVGAGI in the germline V gene (reference sequence). Written as DNA, the CDR3 is TGTGCCAGCAGCCCCAGGGGGCGCGGCAATCAGCCCCAGCATTTT. As protein: CASSPRGRGNQPQHF.

The rearrangement joins TRBV2 to TRBJ2-2, with D perhaps TRBD1 (5 bases). V was cut by 8 bases and J by 0 bases, with 10 bases left in between. The V gene's germline CDR1 is SNHLY and CDR2 FYNNEI. The CDR3 sequence is 14 residues long. CDR3 DNA: TGTGCCAGCTGCAAGGGGACGAACACCGGGGAGCTGTTTTTT. It yields the protein CASCKGTNTGELFF.

The chain carries TRBV7-6 and TRBJ2-5, with D perhaps TRBD2 (6 bases). Germline V gene sequence: CDR1 SGHVS, CDR2 FNYEAQ. Between the trimmed V and J ends, which lost 6 bases and 0 bases, there was a span of 14 bases. This CDR3 has 15 amino acids. DNA for the CDR3: TGTGCCAGCAGTTACCTTAGCGGAAACCAAGAGACCCAGTACTTC. Amino acid sequence: CASSYLSGNQETQYF.

The chain couples TRBV6-5 to TRBJ2-7; the match to TRBD2 covers 8 bases. From germline, CDR1 is MNHEY and CDR2 SVGAGI. The trim removed 6 bases at V and 2 bases at J, leaving 9 bases unmatched. CDR3 length: 15 residues. The CDR3 protein is CASSAGWTSTYEQYF. The CDR3 bases are TGTGCCAGCAGCGCGGGGTGGACTAGCACCTACGAGCAGTACTTC.

The rearrangement joins TRBV6-5 to TRBJ2-1; the D call may be TRBD1 or TRBD2 (5 bases each). CDR3 length: 14 residues. With 5 bases removed from V and 5 bases from J, the gap between germline ends came to 13 bases. The germline V gene encodes CDR1 MNHEY and CDR2 SVGAGI. CDR3 DNA: TGTGCCAGCAGTCTCGTGGGGGAGCACAATGAGCAGTTCTTC. This translates into CASSLVGEHNEQFF.

Concerning this clone itself: Other DNA sequences in the sample encode the same CDR3. The rearrangement uses TRBV6-6 and TRBJ2-3; a weak D match, TRBD2 (5 bases). The CDR3 is 15 amino acids. V was shortened by 2 bases and J by 0 bases, with 9 bases between the two germline ends. Germline V gene lookup returns CDR1 MNHNY and CDR2 SVGAGI (reference sequence). CDR3 bases: TGTGCCAGCAGTTACGGCGGGTCTAGCACAGATACGCAGTATTTT. As protein: CASSYGGSSTDTQYF.

In its sample, this clone was seen a few times. The rearrangement joins TRBV7-2 to TRBJ2-7, with D possibly being TRBD1 (6 bases). Germline loops: CDR1 SGHTA, CDR2 FQGNSA. The CDR3 runs to 14 residues. Trimming cost V 1 base and J 2 bases, with 9 bases left between them. The CDR3 DNA reads TGTGCCAGCAGCTTAGACAACAGGGCCTACGAGCAGTACTTC. Translated, it gives CASSLDNRAYEQYF.

The J gene is TRBJ1-2, the V gene TRBV18, with D possibly being TRBD1 (5 bases). The germline V gene encodes CDR1 KGHSH and CDR2 LQKENI. Deletions cut 6 bases from V and 7 bases from J, with 15 bases between. This CDR3 has 13 residues. CDR3 DNA: TGTGCCAGCTCGGCCGGGACGGTTATTGGCTACACCTTC. Translating gives CASSAGTVIGYTF.

The V gene is TRBV19, the J gene TRBJ1-2, with 8 bases fitting TRBD1. Losses at the gene ends were 4 bases for V and 8 bases for J; bases not matched to a gene: 6. CDR3 length: 13 amino acids. Germline lookup yields CDR1 LNHDA and CDR2 SQIVND (reference sequence). The CDR3 nucleotides read TGTGCCAGTAGTAGGCAGGGGGCGATCGGCTACACCTTC. This sequence encodes CASSRQGAIGYTF.

This chain links TRBV6-1 with TRBJ2-1, with D possibly TRBD2 on 5 matching bases. The CDR3 has 14 residues. The germline V gene has CDR1 MNHNS and CDR2 SASEGT. The germline V and J ends were trimmed by 10 bases and 0 bases, with 13 bases remaining between them. The CDR3 nucleotides read TGTGCCACCTTCACGGGGAGCTCCTACAATGAGCAGTTCTTC. Translating gives CATFTGSSYNEQFF.